This entry is about one TCR beta chain. The source of the sample is a study of OX40 agonist ivuxolimab in advanced cancers. Using immunoSEQ multiplex PCR, the repertoire was profiled, and TCRdb retains in-frame clones only, with some absent. This repertoire shows 70,000 to 100,000 clones, about nine tenths found once; its top ten account for less than 2%. The CDR3 sequence is 13 residues long. Germline loops: CDR1 MNHEY, CDR2 SVGAGI. V was trimmed by 4 bases and J by 0 bases, leaving 6 bases between them. This rearrangement joins TRBV6-5 to TRBJ1-1, with a tentative D call TRBD1 (5 bases). This TCR was sampled from an adult with an advanced solid tumor such as melanoma, head and neck, liver or kidney cancer. The source was CD4+ or CD8+ T cells sorted from blood, collected in a trial of the OX40 agonist ivuxolimab. The CDR3 nucleotides read TGTGCCAGCAGTTCGGGGCTGAACACTGAAGCTTTCTTT. Protein sequence: CASSSGLNTEAFF.